These 28 T cell receptor beta chains share one sample of origin, sequenced in a study of beta chain features in type 1 diabetes. TCRB transcripts that were expressed got sequenced, as all of the isolated RNA had been reverse transcribed. Data came from immunoSEQ multiplex PCR; TCRdb stores just in-frame clones and leaves some out. The sample has over 120,000 clones, around 9.3% seen once. The sequenced sample consisted of naive CD4+ T cells from blood. Receptors were obtained from a young man in good health.

This rearrangement joins TRBV2 to TRBJ2-3; D perhaps matches TRBD1 (5 bases). Germline CDR1 SNHLY, CDR2 FYNNEI. The CDR3 consists of 13 residues. V was cut by 2 bases and J by 4 bases, with 7 bases left in between. CDR3 protein: CASSEWGPDTQYF. The DNA of the CDR3 is TGTGCCAGCAGTGAATGGGGCCCAGATACGCAGTATTTT.

The gene calls are TRBV6-1 and TRBJ2-7; D is unresolved. Germline loops: CDR1 MNHNS, CDR2 SASEGT. The CDR3 has 14 residues. The V end was cut by 5 bases, the J end by 0 bases, with 11 bases between. Here the CDR3 DNA reads TGTGCCAGCAGTCAACAGACGACCTCCTACGAGCAGTACTTC. Translating gives CASSQQTTSYEQYF.

This clone was counted only a few times. The rearrangement uses TRBV9 and TRBJ2-4, with 8 bases that match TRBD2. Unmatched junction bases numbered 13, after V lost 0 bases and J lost 5 bases. The V gene's germline CDR1 is SGDLS and CDR2 YYNGEE. The CDR3 is 18 amino acids. The CDR3 is CASSVAQGLAGGQNIQYF. The DNA for the CDR3 is TGTGCCAGCAGCGTAGCTCAGGGACTCGCGGGGGGCCAAAACATTCAGTACTTC.

This clone was observed a few times. The chain is built from TRBV9 and TRBJ2-7, with 8 positions matching TRBD2. Germline V CDR1 and CDR2: SGDLS, YYNGEE. This CDR3 has 18 amino acids. The V gene end was trimmed by 0 bases and the J gene end by 5 bases; junction bases not matched to a gene: 16. In DNA, the CDR3 is TGTGCCAGCAGCGTAGCTCCCCCCCAAGCGGGGGTAATGCACGAGCAGTACTTC. Translated, it gives CASSVAPPQAGVMHEQYF.

This rearrangement joins TRBV18 to TRBJ2-6; TRBD1 aligns across 7 bases. With 5 bases clipped from V and 0 bases from J, the junction kept 13 bases outside the gene matches. The CDR3 length is 19 residues. CDR1 and CDR2 (germline): KGHSH, LQKENI. CDR3 coding DNA: TGTGCCAGCTCATCGGGACAGTATGAAACATTCTCTGGGGCCAACGTCCTGACTTTC. Its protein is CASSSGQYETFSGANVLTF.

This clone was observed at least ten times. The rearrangement links TRBV14 to TRBJ1-5; D gene unclear. CDR1 and CDR2 (germline): SGHDN, FVKESK. V lost 4 bases, J lost 9 bases, and 10 bases lay in between. The CDR3 consists of 12 residues. CDR3 sequence reads: CASSRPRVPQHF. CDR3 DNA: TGTGCCAGCAGCCGACCGAGGGTGCCCCAGCATTTT.

The V gene is TRBV5-1, the J gene TRBJ2-7, with D possibly matching TRBD1 (6 bases). The CDR3 contains 14 residues. The germline V gene encodes CDR1 SGHRS and CDR2 YFSETQ. Trimming removed 1 base from V and 7 bases from J, with 15 bases in between. CDR3 in DNA: TGCGCCAGCAGCTTGACGGCAGGGGCCTGGGAGCAGTACTTC. Protein product: CASSLTAGAWEQYF.

This clone was found a few times. The rearrangement uses TRBV20-1 and TRBJ1-1; D might be TRBD1 (5 bases). CDR3 size: 11 residues. Germline V lookup: CDR1 DFQATT, CDR2 SNEGSKA (reference sequence). V lost 6 bases to trimming and J lost 5 bases, with 10 bases between them. The CDR3 sequence: CSAQGDTEAFF. The CDR3 DNA follows: TGCAGTGCCCAGGGTGATACTGAAGCTTTCTTT.

This chain connects TRBV2 to TRBJ1-2; D unresolved. Germline CDR1 and CDR2: SNHLY and FYNNEI. The CDR3 is made up of 16 amino acids. V shed 2 bases and J shed 5 bases, with 18 bases lying between them. The CDR3 DNA follows: TGTGCCAGCAGTGAAAGCCCTCGGCAGGTGGCGTATGGCTACACCTTC. This encodes CASSESPRQVAYGYTF.

This clone was seen only a few times. The chain has TRBV5-6 and TRBJ1-2; D not resolved. The V gene's germline CDR1 is SGHDT and CDR2 YYEEEE. The V end was cut by 6 bases, the J end by 1 base, with 16 bases between. This CDR3 contains 15 residues. CDR3 in DNA: TGTGCCAGCATCACGAACCCAGACTTTAACTATGGCTACACCTTC. It specifies CASITNPDFNYGYTF. The entire variable domain, with the rest obtained from reference TRBV5-6 and TRBJ1-2, is as follows: DAGVTQSPTHLIKTRGQQVTLRCSPKSGHDTVSWYQQALGQGPQFIFQYYEEEERQRGNFPDRFSGHQFPNYSSELNVNALLLGDSALYLCASITNPDFNYGYTFGSGTRLTVV.

Only a few counts were recorded for this clone. The J gene is TRBJ1-1, the V gene TRBV6-5; 9 positions agree with TRBD1. This CDR3 is built from 16 residues. V gave up 3 bases and J gave up 5 bases; unmatched junction bases: 10. Germline CDR1 is MNHEY and CDR2 is SVGAGI. CDR3 residues: CASSYGTGQGGTEAFF. CDR3 bases: TGTGCCAGCAGTTATGGAACGGGACAGGGAGGAACTGAAGCTTTCTTT.

The chain links TRBV5-6 to TRBJ1-2, with D perhaps matching TRBD1 (5 bases). Germline CDR1 SGHDT, CDR2 YYEEEE. V was shortened by 0 bases and J by 4 bases, with 7 bases between the two germline ends. This CDR3 is built from 13 residues. In nucleotides, the CDR3 is TGTGCCAGCAGCTTGGGGACAAGCTATGGCTACACCTTC. Protein: CASSLGTSYGYTF.

The chain recombines TRBV4-2 with TRBJ2-3, with D tentatively TRBD2 (6 bases). Germline V gene lookup returns CDR1 LGHNA and CDR2 YNFKEQ. The CDR3 is 15 residues long. V was cut by 3 bases and J by 4 bases, with 14 bases left in between. The CDR3 sequence: CASSQQRLVSDTQYF. For the CDR3, the DNA is TGTGCCAGCAGCCAGCAGCGACTAGTTTCAGATACGCAGTATTTT.

This clone was detected many times. The chain joins TRBV4-1 to TRBJ2-1; D is perhaps TRBD1 (5 bases). CDR1 and CDR2 from the germline V gene are MGHRA and YSYEKL. The CDR3 spans 15 residues. Deletions cut 5 bases from V and 9 bases from J, with 20 bases between. CDR3 sequence reads: CASSAEDQGYVEQFF. The CDR3 DNA reads TGCGCCAGCAGCGCTGAGGACCAGGGTTATGTTGAGCAGTTCTTC.

J is TRBJ2-2 and V is TRBV2; perhaps TRBD1 as D (5 bases). Germline CDR1 and CDR2: SNHLY and FYNNEI. The CDR3 sequence is 15 residues long. V was trimmed by 3 bases and J by 0 bases, leaving 8 bases between them. The CDR3 protein is CASSEGRANTGELFF. Written as DNA, the CDR3 is TGTGCCAGCAGTGAGGGCAGGGCGAACACCGGGGAGCTGTTTTTT. Looking up the rest from reference TRBV2 and TRBJ2-2 gives the full variable domain: EPEVTQTPSHQVTQMGQEVILRCVPISNHLYFYWYRQILGQKVEFLVSFYNNEISEKSEIFDDQFSVERPDGSNFTLKIRSTKLEDSAMYFCASSEGRANTGELFFGEGSRLTVL.

This clone turned up a few times. This chain connects TRBV18 to TRBJ1-5; the D gene is possibly TRBD1 (5 bases). The CDR3 contains 13 residues. Trimming pared 4 bases from V and 5 bases from J, leaving 9 bases between. CDR1 is KGHSH, CDR2 LQKENI, per germline. In nucleotides, the CDR3 is TGTGCCAGCTCACAAGGGGAGGATCAGCCCCAGCATTTT. This sequence encodes CASSQGEDQPQHF.

The chain joins TRBV23-1 to TRBJ1-2; D gene unclear. TRBV23-1 falls under the ORF class, with uncertain function. CDR3 length equals 16 residues. Trimming took 3 bases from V and 2 from J, leaving 16 bases between them. In DNA, the CDR3 is TGCGCCAGCAGTCAGAGGGCTGGGCGCTCGAACTATGGCTACACCTTC. This encodes CASSQRAGRSNYGYTF.

The table lists this clone with a few counts. The rearrangement links TRBV19 to TRBJ1-4, with D tentatively TRBD1 (6 bases). This CDR3 is 15 amino acids long. V lost 3 bases and J 5 bases, leaving 13 bases between the germline ends. Germline V gene lookup returns CDR1 LNHDA and CDR2 SQIVND (reference sequence). As DNA, the CDR3 is TGTGCCAGTAGTATTCAACAGGGTGAGAATGAAAAACTGTTTTTT. Its translation: CASSIQQGENEKLFF.

This rearrangement joins TRBV28 to TRBJ1-3; weak D call: TRBD1 (5 bases). Looked up from germline, CDR1 is MDHEN and CDR2 is SYDVKM. Trimming removed 7 bases at V and 7 bases at J, with 14 bases between. The CDR3 has 13 amino acids. The CDR3 sequence is CASTSAGQNTIYF. The CDR3 DNA is TGTGCCAGCACCTCCGCGGGGCAGAACACCATATATTTT.

The chain links TRBV19 to TRBJ2-7, with 10 bases aligning to TRBD1. Germline CDR1 reads LNHDA; CDR2 reads SQIVND (reference sequence). The CDR3 sequence is 15 residues long. V lost 6 bases, J lost 4 bases, and 9 bases stayed unmatched. The DNA of the CDR3 is TGTGCCAGTAGAGGCACTAGGACAGGGGGGTACGAGCAGTACTTC. The encoded protein is CASRGTRTGGYEQYF.

This clone appeared a few times. CDR3 nucleotides: TGTGCCATCAGTGTTCAGGGGACGGGAACTGAAGCTTTCTTT. This sequence encodes CAISVQGTGTEAFF. This rearrangement joins TRBV10-3 to TRBJ1-1, with D perhaps TRBD1 (6 bases). V was pared by 4 bases and J by 5 bases, with 14 bases between. The CDR3 has 14 amino acids. CDR1 and CDR2 from the germline V gene are ENHRY and SYGVKD.

The table lists this clone with a few counts. V is TRBV21-1 and J is TRBJ1-6; TRBD1, the table's D call, lacks a check against the DNA. TRBV21-1 is tagged as a pseudogene. This CDR3 spans 19 amino acids. In nucleotides, the CDR3 is TGTGCCAGCAGCAAAGTGGGGACAGGGCCGAGCTCCTATAATTCACCCCTCCACTTT. It encodes CASSKVGTGPSSYNSPLHF.

This clone has more than one count but fewer than ten. V gene TRBV5-1 combines with J gene TRBJ2-2; the D gene is possibly TRBD2 (5 bases). V was pared by 4 bases and J by 1 base, with 8 bases between. Germline V gene data show CDR1 as SGHRS and CDR2 as YFSETQ. This CDR3 spans 14 amino acids. CDR3 protein: CASSAGLNTGELFF. The DNA of the CDR3 is TGCGCCAGCAGCGCAGGACTGAACACCGGGGAGCTGTTTTTT.

This chain joins TRBV7-2 and TRBJ2-1, with 7 bases matching TRBD1. CDR1 SGHTA and CDR2 FQGNSA come from the germline V gene. The V and J ends lost 2 bases and 4 bases, in that order; junction bases with no gene match: 5. The length of the CDR3 is 15 residues. The CDR3 DNA reads as TGTGCCAGCAGCTTACCGGGACAGCATTACAATGAGCAGTTCTTC. It yields the protein CASSLPGQHYNEQFF.

The rearrangement uses TRBV28 and TRBJ2-2, with D tentatively TRBD1 (6 bases). This CDR3 spans 15 amino acids. Germline CDR1 and CDR2: MDHEN and SYDVKM. Trimming took 5 bases from V and 2 from J, leaving 12 bases between them. The CDR3 reads CASSAGTLNTGELFF. CDR3 coding DNA: TGTGCCAGCAGTGCCGGGACACTCAACACCGGGGAGCTGTTTTTT.

The V and J genes are TRBV6-5 and TRBJ1-2; 12 bases map to TRBD1. V gave up 0 bases and J gave up 7 bases; unmatched junction bases: 3. The CDR3 sequence is 15 residues long. Germline V gene lookup returns CDR1 MNHEY and CDR2 SVGAGI. The CDR3 loop is CASSYSGTGGFGYTF. For the CDR3, the DNA is TGTGCCAGCAGTTACTCGGGGACAGGGGGCTTTGGCTACACCTTC.

The CDR3 region is CASSPRGRMETQYF. In DNA, the CDR3 is TGTGCCAGCTCACCCAGGGGGAGGATGGAGACCCAGTACTTC. The chain employs TRBV18 and TRBJ2-5, with D perhaps TRBD1 (7 bases). V lost 3 bases and J lost 5, with 13 bases in between. The CDR3 sequence is 14 residues long. Germline values: CDR1 KGHSH, CDR2 LQKENI.

V and J are TRBV9 and TRBJ2-1; D is undetermined. The germline V and J ends were trimmed by 0 bases and 0 bases, with 10 bases remaining between them. The CDR3 has 16 residues. Germline CDR1 and CDR2: SGDLS and YYNGEE. The CDR3 sequence: CASSVDPHSSYNEQFF. The CDR3 DNA is TGTGCCAGCAGCGTAGATCCCCATAGCTCCTACAATGAGCAGTTCTTC.